The 18 T cell receptor beta chains presented below share a single source sample, sequenced in a study of CD8+ T cells in alopecia areata. Following extraction, RNA underwent reverse transcription to cDNA, which served as the sequencing template. Assay used: immunoSEQ multiplex PCR; TCRdb lists only in-frame clones, some missing. The sample holds some 150,000 clones, 45% to 55% seen once. This sample comprised CD8+ T cells sorted from blood, obtained at week 0. These receptors all stem from a human donor with alopecia areata.

This clone was counted only a few times. In the same sample, other DNA sequences code for this CDR3. This chain connects TRBV27 to TRBJ1-6; no reliable D call. The CDR3 is 14 residues long. Deletions cut 4 bases from V and 1 base from J, with 5 bases between. Germline V lookup: CDR1 MNHEY, CDR2 SMNVEV (reference sequence). CDR3 nucleotide sequence: TGTGCCAGCAGTTCGCGGTCCTATAATTCACCCCTCCACTTT. It is translated as CASSSRSYNSPLHF.

Here the CDR3 DNA reads TGCGCCAGCAGCTTTGGCCAAGGGAATTCACCCCTCCACTTT. It codes for CASSFGQGNSPLHF. The rearrangement joins TRBV5-1 to TRBJ1-6; no clear D. V dropped 2 bases and J dropped 7 bases, with 10 bases sitting between them. This CDR3 has 14 residues. Per the germline V gene, CDR1 is SGHRS and CDR2 is YFSETQ.

The chain joins TRBV12-5 to TRBJ2-2; D possibly corresponds to TRBD1 (6 bases). Germline V gene data show CDR1 as LGHNT and CDR2 as FRNRAP. The V end was cut by 1 base, the J end by 2 bases, with 14 bases between. The CDR3 has 17 amino acids. The CDR3 sequence: CASGLDRSGENTGELFF. The CDR3 DNA reads TGTGCTAGTGGTTTGGATAGGTCAGGGGAAAACACCGGGGAGCTGTTTTTT. The entire variable domain, with the rest obtained from reference TRBV12-5 and TRBJ2-2, is as follows: DARVTQTPRHKVTEMGQEVTMRCQPILGHNTVFWYRQTMMQGLELLAYFRNRAPLDDSGMPKDRFSAEMPDATLATLKIQPSEPRDSAVYFCASGLDRSGENTGELFFGEGSRLTVL.

This clone was counted a few times. The rearrangement uses TRBV6-1 and TRBJ1-1; no clear D. V lost 7 bases to trimming and J lost 4 bases, with 13 bases between them. The CDR3 is 13 amino acids. Germline assignment: CDR1 MNHNS and CDR2 SASEGT. DNA of the CDR3: TGTGCCAGCATTACTACAGAAATCACTGAAGCTTTCTTT. Its translation is CASITTEITEAFF.

This rearrangement joins TRBV29-1 to TRBJ1-6; 11 nucleotides align to TRBD1. In germline, CDR1 is SQVTM, CDR2 ANQGSEA. CDR3 length equals 14 residues. Trimming cost V 6 bases and J 10 bases; bases outside gene matches: 8. The CDR3 spells CSVGQGATNSPLHF. The DNA of the CDR3 is TGCAGCGTAGGACAGGGGGCGACGAACTCACCCCTCCACTTT.

The chain employs TRBV10-3 and TRBJ2-1; a possible D gene is TRBD2 (5 bases). Trimming took 0 bases from V and 6 from J, leaving 12 bases between them. The germline CDR1 and CDR2 sequences are ENHRY and SYGVKD. This CDR3 spans 15 amino acids. The CDR3 DNA is TGTGCCATCAGTGAGTCGATCAAAGCGGCCAATGAGCAGTTCTTC. As protein: CAISESIKAANEQFF.

The CDR3: CAWSRGSYEQYF. The CDR3 DNA sequence: TGTGCCTGGAGCCGTGGATCCTACGAGCAGTACTTC. This chain connects TRBV30 to TRBJ2-7; no clear D gene. CDR3 length equals 12 residues. CDR1 and CDR2 from the germline V gene are GTSNPN and SVGIG (reference sequence). The germline V and J ends were trimmed by 3 bases and 1 base, with 7 bases remaining between them.

A few counts support this clone. The rearrangement uses TRBV15 and TRBJ1-2; no definite D call. V was cut by 0 bases and J by 8 bases, with 19 bases left in between. This CDR3 region has 16 residues. Germline V CDR1 and CDR2: LNHNV, YYDKDF (reference sequence). The CDR3, as DNA: TGTGCCACCAGCAGAGATCTTCCGACATCCGTCGAGGGCTACACCTTC. This gives the protein CATSRDLPTSVEGYTF.

The chain uses TRBV4-1 and TRBJ1-5; 7 bases line up with TRBD1. Germline V gene sequence: CDR1 MGHRA, CDR2 YSYEKL. This CDR3 has 15 residues. Trimming took 3 bases from V and 4 from J; bases not matched to a gene: 6. The CDR3 DNA reads as TGCGCCAGCAGCCAGGGGACAGAGGGGAATCAGCCCCAGCATTTT. Protein: CASSQGTEGNQPQHF.

The V call is TRBV9, the J call TRBJ1-1, with 8 bases matching TRBD1. V was clipped by 0 bases and J by 8 bases; unmatched bases: 0. This CDR3 has 12 residues. CDR1 is SGDLS and CDR2 is YYNGEE in the germline V gene. For the CDR3, the DNA is TGTGCCAGCAGCGTAGGGGACAGGGAAGCTTTCTTT. As protein: CASSVGDREAFF.

V gene TRBV6-5 combines with J gene TRBJ2-7, with 8 bases identical to TRBD1. The CDR3 loop spans 16 amino acids. Germline V CDR1 and CDR2: MNHEY, SVGAGI. V gave up 0 bases and J gave up 6 bases; unmatched junction bases: 10. As DNA, the CDR3 is TGTGCCAGCAGTTACTCGGCGGGACAGGTTAATGTCGAGCAGTACTTC. Its translation is CASSYSAGQVNVEQYF.

J is TRBJ1-2 and V is TRBV9; 8 bases fit TRBD1. Germline CDR1 is SGDLS and CDR2 is YYNGEE. V shed 3 bases and J 4 bases; nucleotides not matched to a gene: 11. The CDR3 covers 16 residues. For the CDR3, the DNA is TGTGCCAGCAGCGCCGACCTTGGACAGGGCTCCTATGGCTACACCTTC. Translation gives CASSADLGQGSYGYTF.

This clone has only one observation. The chain has TRBV11-2 and TRBJ1-2; no clear D gene. Trimming left V 1 base short and J 7 bases short, with 10 bases between. Germline CDR1 reads SGHAT; CDR2 reads FQNNGV. This CDR3 region has 13 residues. The CDR3 sequence: CASSLGADPGYTF. For the CDR3, the DNA is TGTGCCAGCAGCTTAGGGGCAGATCCTGGCTACACCTTC. The complete variable domain, with remaining parts taken from reference TRBV11-2 and TRBJ1-2, reads EAGVAQSPRYKIIEKRQSVAFWCNPISGHATLYWYQQILGQGPKLLIQFQNNGVVDDSQLPKDRFSAERLKGVDSTLKIQPAKLEDSAVYLCASSLGADPGYTFGSGTRLTVV.

The V call is TRBV4-3, the J call TRBJ1-1, with D uncertain. CDR3 length: 16 amino acids. Per the germline V gene, CDR1 is LGHNA and CDR2 is YSLEER. Trimming pared 0 bases from V and 2 bases from J, leaving 13 bases between. The CDR3 nucleotides read TGCGCCAGCAGCCAAGATGGCCGGCAGATAAACACTGAAGCTTTCTTT. This sequence encodes CASSQDGRQINTEAFF.

This clone has only one observation. The chain couples TRBV4-1 to TRBJ1-6; a possible D gene is TRBD1 (5 bases). The CDR3 covers 15 residues. Trimming removed 5 bases from V and 6 bases from J, with 14 bases in between. From germline, CDR1 is MGHRA and CDR2 YSYEKL. CDR3 region: CASSERQFSNSPLHF. The CDR3 DNA sequence: TGCGCCAGCAGCGAACGACAGTTTAGTAATTCACCCCTCCACTTT.

This clone showed up just a few times. The rearrangement joins TRBV29-1 to TRBJ2-7; possible D gene TRBD2, 6 bases. There are 12 residues in the CDR3. CDR1 is SQVTM and CDR2 is ANQGSEA in the germline V gene. Trimming removed 3 bases at V and 7 bases at J, with 13 bases between. The CDR3 DNA reads TGCAGCGTTGATGTGTCGAGCGGGGAGCAGTACTTC. Protein: CSVDVSSGEQYF.

V is TRBV6-5 and J is TRBJ2-7; 9 bases align to TRBD1. Germline V gene sequence: CDR1 MNHEY, CDR2 SVGAGI. The CDR3 covers 13 residues. V shed 5 bases, J shed 5 bases, and the junction held 4 bases outside the gene matches. Here the CDR3 reads CASSIDRGNEQYF. CDR3 nucleotides: TGTGCCAGCAGTATCGACAGGGGGAACGAGCAGTACTTC.

This chain links TRBV30 with TRBJ2-6; D gene uncertain. V was trimmed by 0 bases and J by 0 bases, leaving 6 bases between them. Germline V gene data show CDR1 as GTSNPN and CDR2 as SVGIG (reference sequence). This CDR3 comprises 15 residues. CDR3 amino acids: CAWSVQGSGANVLTF. The CDR3 nucleotides are TGTGCCTGGAGTGTACAAGGCTCTGGGGCCAACGTCCTGACTTTC.